This is a list of T cell receptor beta chains from one sample in a study of control samples from healthy donors and cancer patients. Generated by immunoSEQ multiplex PCR, the TCRdb table keeps only in-frame clones and is missing some. Among about 85,000 clones listed, less than 95% were seen once. The material sequenced was blood. The source of these receptors is a woman aged 18-35 years in good health. Both conserved end residues are part of each CDR3. The order of the fields is V gene, clone size, J gene, D gene, CDR3 protein, CDR3 DNA. A D gene is named only where the DNA matches it firmly. Clone size is stated in some rows and not others, as once, few, many or a class when expanded.

V gene: TRBV12-3/TRBV12-4; clone size: .; J gene: TRBJ1-5; D gene: .; CDR3 protein: CASSRQSNQPQHF; CDR3 DNA: TGTGCCAGCAGCAGACAGTCTAATCAGCCCCAGCATTTT
V gene: TRBV12-3/TRBV12-4; clone size: once; J gene: TRBJ2-3; D gene: TRBD1; CDR3 protein: CASKIQGQDTQYF; CDR3 DNA: TGTGCCAGCAAAATACAGGGGCAAGATACGCAGTATTTT
V gene: TRBV4-1; clone size: .; J gene: TRBJ2-7; D gene: TRBD1; CDR3 protein: CASSLIQSRTGGPLYEQYF; CDR3 DNA: TGCGCCAGCAGCCTCATACAATCGAGAACAGGGGGACCCCTCTACGAGCAGTACTTC
V gene: TRBV19; clone size: .; J gene: TRBJ1-4; D gene: .; CDR3 protein: CASSRTVNEKLFF; CDR3 DNA: TGTGCCAGTAGTAGGACAGTTAATGAAAAACTGTTTTTT
V gene: TRBV7-9; clone size: .; J gene: TRBJ1-1; D gene: .; CDR3 protein: CASSLVFARNTEAFF; CDR3 DNA: TGTGCCAGCAGCTTAGTATTCGCGCGGAACACTGAAGCTTTCTTT
V gene: TRBV19; clone size: .; J gene: TRBJ1-5; D gene: TRBD1; CDR3 protein: CASSMGQGEEPQHF; CDR3 DNA: TGTGCCAGTAGTATGGGACAGGGGGAAGAGCCCCAGCATTTT
V gene: TRBV24-1; clone size: .; J gene: TRBJ2-1; D gene: .; CDR3 protein: CATSDVAGVDEQFF; CDR3 DNA: TGTGCCACCAGTGATGTCGCAGGGGTCGATGAGCAGTTCTTC
V gene: TRBV5-4; clone size: .; J gene: TRBJ2-4; D gene: TRBD2; CDR3 protein: CASSSRTSGDAIQYF; CDR3 DNA: TGTGCCAGCAGCTCACGGACTAGCGGGGATGCCATTCAGTACTTC
V gene: TRBV6-5; clone size: .; J gene: TRBJ2-3; D gene: .; CDR3 protein: CASSSPVGSDTQYF; CDR3 DNA: TGTGCCAGCAGCTCCCCGGTGGGGAGCGATACGCAGTATTTT
V gene: TRBV27; clone size: .; J gene: TRBJ2-7; D gene: TRBD1; CDR3 protein: CASRERDRGSHEQYF; CDR3 DNA: TGTGCCAGCAGGGAAAGGGACAGGGGGAGTCACGAGCAGTACTTC
V gene: TRBV4-1; clone size: .; J gene: TRBJ1-4; D gene: .; CDR3 protein: CASSLTGPPLGNEKLFF; CDR3 DNA: TGCGCCAGCAGCCTTACCGGGCCCCCCCTCGGTAATGAAAAACTGTTTTTT
V gene: TRBV15; clone size: .; J gene: TRBJ1-1; D gene: TRBD1; CDR3 protein: CATRGRGNANTEAFF; CDR3 DNA: TGTGCCACCAGGGGCAGGGGGAACGCGAACACTGAAGCTTTCTTT
V gene: TRBV12-3/TRBV12-4; clone size: .; J gene: TRBJ2-7; D gene: TRBD1; CDR3 protein: CASSLTGSEQYF; CDR3 DNA: TGTGCCAGCAGCCTGACAGGGTCCGAGCAGTACTTC
V gene: TRBV18; clone size: .; J gene: TRBJ1-1; D gene: .; CDR3 protein: CASSHGSTTEAFF; CDR3 DNA: TGTGCCAGCTCACATGGCAGTACCACTGAAGCTTTCTTT
V gene: TRBV5-1; clone size: .; J gene: TRBJ2-6; D gene: .; CDR3 protein: CASSLEWAGANVLTF; CDR3 DNA: TGCGCCAGCAGCTTGGAGTGGGCCGGGGCCAACGTCCTGACTTTC
V gene: TRBV3-1/TRBV3-2; clone size: .; J gene: TRBJ2-2; D gene: .; CDR3 protein: CASSSPWTKRTGELFF; CDR3 DNA: TGTGCCAGCAGCTCCCCATGGACCAAGCGGACCGGGGAGCTGTTTTTT